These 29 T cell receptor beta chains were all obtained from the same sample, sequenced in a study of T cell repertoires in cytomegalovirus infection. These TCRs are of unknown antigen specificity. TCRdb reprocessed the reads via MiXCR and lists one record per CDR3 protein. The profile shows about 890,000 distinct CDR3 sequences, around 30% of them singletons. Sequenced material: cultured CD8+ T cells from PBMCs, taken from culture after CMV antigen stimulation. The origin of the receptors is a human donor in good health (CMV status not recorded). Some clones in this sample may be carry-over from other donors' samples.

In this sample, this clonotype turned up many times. The CDR3 here is CASSLGLVYNEQFF. CDR3 nucleotides: TGTGCCAGCAGCTTAGGACTAGTCTACAATGAGCAGTTCTTC. This chain joins TRBV7-8 and TRBJ2-1, with D possibly TRBD2 on 6 matching bases. The germline V and J ends were trimmed by 1 base and 3 bases, with 7 bases remaining between them. CDR1 and CDR2 from the germline V gene are SGHVS and FQNEAQ. The CDR3 covers 14 residues.

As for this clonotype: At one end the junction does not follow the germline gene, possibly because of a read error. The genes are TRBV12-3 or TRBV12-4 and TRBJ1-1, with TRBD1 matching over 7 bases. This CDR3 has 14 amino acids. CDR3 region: CTSSPRRGHTEAFF. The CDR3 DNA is TGTACCAGCAGTCCCAGAAGGGGGCACACTGAAGCTTTCTTT.

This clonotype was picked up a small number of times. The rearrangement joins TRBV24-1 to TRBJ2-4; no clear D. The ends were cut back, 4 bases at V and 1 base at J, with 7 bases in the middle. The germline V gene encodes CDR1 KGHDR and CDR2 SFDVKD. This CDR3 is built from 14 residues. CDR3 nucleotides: TGTGCCACCAGTGACCGCGCGGCCAAAAACATTCAGTACTTC. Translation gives CATSDRAAKNIQYF.

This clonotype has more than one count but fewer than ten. The CDR3 bases are TGTGCCAGCAGCCGAGTTGGGTCCTACGAGCAGTACGTC. Protein: CASSRVGSYEQYV. The chain joins TRBV5-6 to TRBJ2-7; the D is unclear. The CDR3 has 13 residues. Trimming shortened V by 4 bases and J by 1 base, and 9 bases separated the two germline ends. The V gene's germline CDR1 is SGHDT and CDR2 YYEEEE.

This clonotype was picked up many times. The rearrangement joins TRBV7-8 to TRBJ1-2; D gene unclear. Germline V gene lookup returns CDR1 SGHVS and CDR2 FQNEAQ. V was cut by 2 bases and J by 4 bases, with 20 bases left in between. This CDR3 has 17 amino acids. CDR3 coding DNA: TGTGCCAGCAGCTTAATCGGTAGAGGGATGGGCTCCTATGGCTACACCTTC. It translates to CASSLIGRGMGSYGYTF.

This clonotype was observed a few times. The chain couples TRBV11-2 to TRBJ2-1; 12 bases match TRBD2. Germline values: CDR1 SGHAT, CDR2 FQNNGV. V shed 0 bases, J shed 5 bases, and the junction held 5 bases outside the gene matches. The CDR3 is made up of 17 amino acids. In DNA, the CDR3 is TGTGCCAGCAGCTTAGATTGGGCTAGCGGGGGGGACAATGAGCAGTTCTTC. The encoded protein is CASSLDWASGGDNEQFF.

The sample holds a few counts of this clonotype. CDR3 sequence (DNA): TGCGCCAGCAGCCAAGATTTGGACAGAGGCTACACCTTC. As protein: CASSQDLDRGYTF. This chain links TRBV4-1 with TRBJ1-2, with a possible D match to TRBD1 (6 bases). This CDR3 spans 13 amino acids. V lost 0 bases to trimming and J lost 8 bases, with 10 bases between them. CDR1 and CDR2 from the germline V gene are MGHRA and YSYEKL.

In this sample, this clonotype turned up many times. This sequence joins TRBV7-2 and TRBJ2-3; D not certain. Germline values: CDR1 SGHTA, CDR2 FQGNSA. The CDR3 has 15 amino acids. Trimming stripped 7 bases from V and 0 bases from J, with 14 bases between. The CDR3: CASTLTFGSTDTQYF. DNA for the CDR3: TGTGCCAGCACCTTGACATTCGGAAGCACAGATACGCAGTATTTT.

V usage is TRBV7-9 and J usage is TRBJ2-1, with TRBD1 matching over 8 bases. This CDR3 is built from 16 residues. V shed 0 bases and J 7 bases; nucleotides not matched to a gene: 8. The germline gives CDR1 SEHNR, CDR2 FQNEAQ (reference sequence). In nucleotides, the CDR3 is TGTGCCAGCAGCTTAGCAGGCAGGGGGCTTGGTAATGAGCAGTTCTTC. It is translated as CASSLAGRGLGNEQFF.

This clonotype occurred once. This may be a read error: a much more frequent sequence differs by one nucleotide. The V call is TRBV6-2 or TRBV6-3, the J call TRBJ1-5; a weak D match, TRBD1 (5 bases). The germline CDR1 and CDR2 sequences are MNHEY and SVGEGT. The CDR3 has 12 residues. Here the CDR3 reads CASSLGHQSQHF. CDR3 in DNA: TGTGCCAGCAGTTTGGGGCATCAGTCCCAGCATTTT.

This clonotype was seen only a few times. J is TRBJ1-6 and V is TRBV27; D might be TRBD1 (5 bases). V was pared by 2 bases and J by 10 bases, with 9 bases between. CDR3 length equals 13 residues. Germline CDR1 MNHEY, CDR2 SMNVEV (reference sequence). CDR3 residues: CASSLQGRSPLHF. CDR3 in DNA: TGTGCCAGCAGTTTACAGGGCCGCTCACCCCTCCACTTT.

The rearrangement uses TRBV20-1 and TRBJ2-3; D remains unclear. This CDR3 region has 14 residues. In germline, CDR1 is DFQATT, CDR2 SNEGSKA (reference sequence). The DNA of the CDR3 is TGCAGCTTACCTCGACTTCCTAGCACAGATACGCAGTATTTT. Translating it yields CSLPRLPSTDTQYF.

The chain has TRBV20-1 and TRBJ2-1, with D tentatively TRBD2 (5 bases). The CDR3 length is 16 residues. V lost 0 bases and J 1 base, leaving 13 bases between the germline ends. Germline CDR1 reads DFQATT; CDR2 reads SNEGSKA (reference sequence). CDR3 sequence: CSARDYSGKSYNEQFF. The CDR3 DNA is TGCAGTGCTAGAGACTATTCGGGAAAGTCCTACAATGAGCAGTTCTTC.

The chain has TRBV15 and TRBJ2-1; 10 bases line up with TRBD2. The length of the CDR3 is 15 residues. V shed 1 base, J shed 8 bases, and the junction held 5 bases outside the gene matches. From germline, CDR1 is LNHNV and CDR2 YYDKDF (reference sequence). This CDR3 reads CATSRVAGGWDEQFF. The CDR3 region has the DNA TGTGCCACCAGCAGAGTAGCGGGGGGCTGGGATGAGCAGTTCTTC.

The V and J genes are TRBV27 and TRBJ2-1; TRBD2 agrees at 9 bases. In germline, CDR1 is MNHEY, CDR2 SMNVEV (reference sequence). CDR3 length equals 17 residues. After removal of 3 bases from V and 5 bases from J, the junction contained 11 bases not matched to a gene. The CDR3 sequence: CASSFLAGTAWNNEQFF. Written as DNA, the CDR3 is TGTGCCAGCAGTTTCCTAGCGGGGACAGCCTGGAACAATGAGCAGTTCTTC.

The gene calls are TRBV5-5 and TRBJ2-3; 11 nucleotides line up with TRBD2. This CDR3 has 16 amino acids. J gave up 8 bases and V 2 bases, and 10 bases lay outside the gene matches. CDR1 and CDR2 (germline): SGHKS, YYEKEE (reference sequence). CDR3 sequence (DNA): TGTGCCAGCAGCTTCTTAGCGGGGGGGGCAGGGAGTACGCAGTATTTT. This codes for CASSFLAGGAGSTQYF.

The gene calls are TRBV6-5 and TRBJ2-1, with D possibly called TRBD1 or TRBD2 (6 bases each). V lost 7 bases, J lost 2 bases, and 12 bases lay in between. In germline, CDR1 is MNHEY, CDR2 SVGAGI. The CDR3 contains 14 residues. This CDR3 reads CASKRGDTYNEQFF. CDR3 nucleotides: TGTGCCAGCAAGAGGGGGGATACCTACAATGAGCAGTTCTTC.

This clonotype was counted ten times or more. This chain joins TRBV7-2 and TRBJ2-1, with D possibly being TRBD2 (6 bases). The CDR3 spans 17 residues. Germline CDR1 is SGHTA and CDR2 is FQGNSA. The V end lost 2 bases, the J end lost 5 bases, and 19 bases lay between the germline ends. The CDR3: CASSLQPGGEYHNEQFF. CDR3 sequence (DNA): TGTGCCAGCAGCTTACAACCCGGCGGGGAGTACCACAATGAGCAGTTCTTC.

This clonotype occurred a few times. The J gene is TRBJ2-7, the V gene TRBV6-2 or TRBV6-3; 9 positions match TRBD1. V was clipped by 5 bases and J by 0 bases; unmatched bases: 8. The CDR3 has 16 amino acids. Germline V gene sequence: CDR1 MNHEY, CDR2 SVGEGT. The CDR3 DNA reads TGTGCCAGCAGTACCCCGGGACAGGGTTCCTCCTACGAGCAGTACGTC. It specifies CASSTPGQGSSYEQYV.

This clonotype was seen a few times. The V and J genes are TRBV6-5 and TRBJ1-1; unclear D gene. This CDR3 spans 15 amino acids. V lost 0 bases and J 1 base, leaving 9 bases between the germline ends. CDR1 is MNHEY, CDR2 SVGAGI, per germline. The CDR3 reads CASSYSRSQNTEAFF. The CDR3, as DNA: TGTGCCAGCAGTTACTCAAGAAGTCAGAACACTGAAGCTTTCTTT.

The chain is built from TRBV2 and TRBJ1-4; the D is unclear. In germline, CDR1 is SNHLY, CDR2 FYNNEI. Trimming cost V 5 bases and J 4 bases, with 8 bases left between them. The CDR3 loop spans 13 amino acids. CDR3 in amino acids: CASSPVLNEKLFF. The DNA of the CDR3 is TGTGCCAGCAGTCCGGTCCTTAATGAAAAACTGTTTTTT. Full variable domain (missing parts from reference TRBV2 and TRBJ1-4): EPEVTQTPSHQVTQMGQEVILRCVPISNHLYFYWYRQILGQKVEFLVSFYNNEISEKSEIFDDQFSVERPDGSNFTLKIRSTKLEDSAMYFCASSPVLNEKLFFGSGTQLSVL.

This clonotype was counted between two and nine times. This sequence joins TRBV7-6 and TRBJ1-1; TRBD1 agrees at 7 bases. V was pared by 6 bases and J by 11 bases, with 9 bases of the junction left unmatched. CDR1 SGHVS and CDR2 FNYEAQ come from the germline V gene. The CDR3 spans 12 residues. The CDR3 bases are TGTGCCAGCAGTCCGAAGGGGGCGCTTGCTTTCTTT. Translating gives CASSPKGALAFF.

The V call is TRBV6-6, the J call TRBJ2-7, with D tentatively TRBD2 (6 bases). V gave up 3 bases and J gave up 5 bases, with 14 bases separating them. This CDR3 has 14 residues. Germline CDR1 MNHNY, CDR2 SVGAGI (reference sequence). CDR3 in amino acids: CASSYQRARHEQYV. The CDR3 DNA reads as TGTGCCAGCAGTTATCAGCGGGCCCGCCACGAGCAGTACGTC.

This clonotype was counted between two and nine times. CDR3 protein: CASSLAVPPSGGAYEQYF. CDR3 bases: TGCGCCAGCAGCCTAGCCGTTCCACCTAGCGGGGGGGCCTACGAGCAGTACTTC. V gene TRBV4-1 combines with J gene TRBJ2-7; TRBD2 agrees at 12 bases. CDR3 length: 18 residues. V dropped 4 bases and J dropped 2; count of bases not matched to a gene: 12. CDR1 is MGHRA and CDR2 is YSYEKL in the germline V gene.

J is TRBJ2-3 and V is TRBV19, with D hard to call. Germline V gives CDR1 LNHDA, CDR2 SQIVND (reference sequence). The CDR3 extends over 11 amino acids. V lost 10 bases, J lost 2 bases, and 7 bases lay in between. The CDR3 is CATEHTDTQYF. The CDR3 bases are TGTGCCACCGAGCACACAGATACGCAGTATTTT.

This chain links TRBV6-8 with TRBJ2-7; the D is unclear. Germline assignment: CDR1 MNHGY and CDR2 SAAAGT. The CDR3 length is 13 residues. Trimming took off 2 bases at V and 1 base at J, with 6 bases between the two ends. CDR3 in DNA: TGTGCCAGCAGTTACCACCTGTCCTACGAGCAGTACTTC. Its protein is CASSYHLSYEQYF.

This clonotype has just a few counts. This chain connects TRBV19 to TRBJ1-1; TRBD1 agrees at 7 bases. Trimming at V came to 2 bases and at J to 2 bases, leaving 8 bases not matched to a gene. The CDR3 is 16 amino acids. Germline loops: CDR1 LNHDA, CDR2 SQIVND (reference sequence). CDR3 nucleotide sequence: TGTGCCAGTAGTATATCCCTGGGACAGCTAAACACTGAAGCTTTCTTT. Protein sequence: CASSISLGQLNTEAFF.

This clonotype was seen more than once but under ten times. The CDR3, as DNA: TGTGCCAGCAGTGAAGTCCCGGGGGGAGGGTACGAGCAGTACGTC. Its protein product is CASSEVPGGGYEQYV. The chain uses TRBV6-1 and TRBJ2-7; 7 positions agree with TRBD2. This CDR3 contains 15 residues. Germline CDR1 reads MNHNS; CDR2 reads SASEGT. J lost 4 bases, V lost 1 base, and 7 bases had no gene match.

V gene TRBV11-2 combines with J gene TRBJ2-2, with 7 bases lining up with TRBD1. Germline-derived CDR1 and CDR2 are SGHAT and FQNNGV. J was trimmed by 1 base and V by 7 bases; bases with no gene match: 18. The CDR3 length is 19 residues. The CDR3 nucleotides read TGTGCCAGCAACCTTAACCATAATATTGGGACAGAGAACACCGGGGAGCTGTTTTTT. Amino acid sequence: CASNLNHNIGTENTGELFF.